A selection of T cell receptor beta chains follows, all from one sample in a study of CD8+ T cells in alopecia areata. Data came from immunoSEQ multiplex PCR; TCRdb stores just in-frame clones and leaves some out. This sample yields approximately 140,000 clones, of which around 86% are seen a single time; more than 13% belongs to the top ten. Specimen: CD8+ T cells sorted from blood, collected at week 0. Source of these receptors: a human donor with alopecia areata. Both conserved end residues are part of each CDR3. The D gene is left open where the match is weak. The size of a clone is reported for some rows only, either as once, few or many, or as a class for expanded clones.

cdr3_nt: TGTGCCAGCAGCTTGGACGGCAGCACTAGCTCCTACAATGAGCAGTTCTTC
cdr3_aa: CASSLDGSTSSYNEQFF
j_call: TRBJ2-1
d_call: -
clone_size: -
v_call: TRBV5-6

cdr3_nt: TGCAGCGTTGAATCCCCCCCGGGACTAGCGGATCAAGAGACCCAGTACTTC
cdr3_aa: CSVESPPGLADQETQYF
j_call: TRBJ2-5
d_call: TRBD2
clone_size: -
v_call: TRBV29-1

cdr3_nt: TGTGCCAGCAGTTTACCAGATTCGAGATACGAGCAGTACTTC
cdr3_aa: CASSLPDSRYEQYF
j_call: TRBJ2-7
d_call: -
clone_size: -
v_call: TRBV27

cdr3_nt: TGTGCCAGCAGTTTACCGGACAGCCACGAGCAGTACTTC
cdr3_aa: CASSLPDSHEQYF
j_call: TRBJ2-7
d_call: -
clone_size: -
v_call: TRBV27

cdr3_nt: TGCAGCGTTGAAGGGACAGGCTACGAGCAGTACTTC
cdr3_aa: CSVEGTGYEQYF
j_call: TRBJ2-7
d_call: TRBD1
clone_size: -
v_call: TRBV29-1

cdr3_nt: TGTGCCAGCAGTGGGCCAAGCTCCTACGAGCAGTACTTC
cdr3_aa: CASSGPSSYEQYF
j_call: TRBJ2-7
d_call: -
clone_size: -
v_call: TRBV2

cdr3_nt: TGTGCCAGCAGCCAAGATTTCATAGGAGCGGACTTGAACACCGGGGAGCTGTTTTTT
cdr3_aa: CASSQDFIGADLNTGELFF
j_call: TRBJ2-2
d_call: -
clone_size: -
v_call: TRBV4-2

cdr3_nt: TGTGCCAGTACCCCAGGGCCGGGAAACATTCAGTACTTC
cdr3_aa: CASTPGPGNIQYF
j_call: TRBJ2-4
d_call: -
clone_size: -
v_call: TRBV19

cdr3_nt: TGTGCCAGCTCACCACCGTCCGGGGGGAACCCCTACGAGCAGTACTTC
cdr3_aa: CASSPPSGGNPYEQYF
j_call: TRBJ2-7
d_call: TRBD2
clone_size: -
v_call: TRBV18

cdr3_nt: TGTGCCAGCAGCAAAGTTGGCGCAGGGGGCTACTACGAGCAGTACTTC
cdr3_aa: CASSKVGAGGYYEQYF
j_call: TRBJ2-7
d_call: -
clone_size: -
v_call: TRBV21-1

cdr3_nt: TGTGCCAGTAGTATCGGCGGGGGAATGGGTCAGCCCCAGCATTTT
cdr3_aa: CASSIGGGMGQPQHF
j_call: TRBJ1-5
d_call: -
clone_size: -
v_call: TRBV19

cdr3_nt: TGTGCCAGCAGCCAAGAAGGCGGGGACAGGGGGTACGAGCAGTACTTC
cdr3_aa: CASSQEGGDRGYEQYF
j_call: TRBJ2-7
d_call: TRBD1
clone_size: few
v_call: TRBV4-2

cdr3_nt: TGTGCCAGCAGTTTATCGGTCACCTACGAGCAGTACTTC
cdr3_aa: CASSLSVTYEQYF
j_call: TRBJ2-7
d_call: -
clone_size: -
v_call: TRBV27

cdr3_nt: TGTGCCAGCAGTCCCCTAGCGGGAGGGCCTGGGGAGCAGTACTTC
cdr3_aa: CASSPLAGGPGEQYF
j_call: TRBJ2-7
d_call: TRBD2
clone_size: -
v_call: TRBV27

cdr3_nt: TGTGCCAGCAGTTCCCCCGGGACTAGCGGGGAGCTGTTTTTT
cdr3_aa: CASSSPGTSGELFF
j_call: TRBJ2-2
d_call: TRBD2
clone_size: -
v_call: TRBV6-5

cdr3_nt: TGCAGCGTTGAAGATTTTAAGGGGGCTGGGGCCAACGTCCTGACTTTC
cdr3_aa: CSVEDFKGAGANVLTF
j_call: TRBJ2-6
d_call: -
clone_size: once
v_call: TRBV29-1

cdr3_nt: TGTGCCAGCAGCTCTAATCCCTCCTATGGCTACACCTTC
cdr3_aa: CASSSNPSYGYTF
j_call: TRBJ1-2
d_call: -
clone_size: -
v_call: TRBV7-9

cdr3_nt: TGCAGCGTGGAACAGACCTACGACCTAGCGGGAGGGGTTGGGTTCTTC
cdr3_aa: CSVEQTYDLAGGVGFF
j_call: TRBJ2-1
d_call: TRBD2
clone_size: -
v_call: TRBV29-1

cdr3_nt: TGTGCCAGCAGTTTAACTAGCGGGGGGCGAGGGGAGCTGTTTTTT
cdr3_aa: CASSLTSGGRGELFF
j_call: TRBJ2-2
d_call: TRBD2
clone_size: -
v_call: TRBV27

cdr3_nt: TGCAGCGTCTTTTCCCTCACCGGGGAGCTGTTTTTT
cdr3_aa: CSVFSLTGELFF
j_call: TRBJ2-2
d_call: -
clone_size: -
v_call: TRBV29-1

cdr3_nt: TGTGCCATCAGTGAGTCGGCGGACAGTTTCTACGAGCAGTACTTC
cdr3_aa: CAISESADSFYEQYF
j_call: TRBJ2-7
d_call: -
clone_size: -
v_call: TRBV10-3

cdr3_nt: TGTGCCAGCAGTTACACGCGGGGGGGTACAGATACGCAGTATTTT
cdr3_aa: CASSYTRGGTDTQYF
j_call: TRBJ2-3
d_call: TRBD2
clone_size: -
v_call: TRBV6-6

cdr3_nt: TGTGCCAGCAGTTTATCAGGGGGAAGCACAGATACGCAGTATTTT
cdr3_aa: CASSLSGGSTDTQYF
j_call: TRBJ2-3
d_call: -
clone_size: -
v_call: TRBV27

cdr3_nt: TGTGCCATCCAGACTTCCTATGGCTACACCTTC
cdr3_aa: CAIQTSYGYTF
j_call: TRBJ1-2
d_call: -
clone_size: few
v_call: TRBV19

cdr3_nt: TGTGCCAGCAGTGAATCTTGGTGGGGGGGCCTCCATGAGCAGTTCTTC
cdr3_aa: CASSESWWGGLHEQFF
j_call: TRBJ2-1
d_call: -
clone_size: -
v_call: TRBV6-1

cdr3_nt: TGTGCCAGCAGCGTAGAGAATTCACCCCTCCACTTT
cdr3_aa: CASSVENSPLHF
j_call: TRBJ1-6
d_call: -
clone_size: -
v_call: TRBV9

cdr3_nt: TGTGCCAGCAGCGTACCGCGGAATGAGCAGTTCTTC
cdr3_aa: CASSVPRNEQFF
j_call: TRBJ2-1
d_call: -
clone_size: -
v_call: TRBV7-9

cdr3_nt: TGTGCCAGCAGCTTGAATCCTTCATTCCGACAGGGGTCCTACGAGCAGTACTTC
cdr3_aa: CASSLNPSFRQGSYEQYF
j_call: TRBJ2-7
d_call: TRBD1
clone_size: -
v_call: TRBV5-6

cdr3_nt: TGTGCCAGCAGCCTGGGACAGACTTACGAGCAGTACTTC
cdr3_aa: CASSLGQTYEQYF
j_call: TRBJ2-7
d_call: TRBD1
clone_size: once
v_call: TRBV9

cdr3_nt: TGTGCCAGCACGGGGGGCACTGAAGCTTTCTTT
cdr3_aa: CASTGGTEAFF
j_call: TRBJ1-1
d_call: -
clone_size: -
v_call: TRBV25-1

cdr3_nt: TGTGCCAGCAGCCTCGACAGGGCCCACGAGCAGTACTTC
cdr3_aa: CASSLDRAHEQYF
j_call: TRBJ2-7
d_call: TRBD1
clone_size: -
v_call: TRBV9

cdr3_nt: TGTGCCAGCAGTCCCGAAAGCTCCTACGAGCAGTACTTC
cdr3_aa: CASSPESSYEQYF
j_call: TRBJ2-7
d_call: -
clone_size: -
v_call: TRBV25-1

cdr3_nt: TGCAGCGTTGGGGAGGGGGCCGCCTACGAGCAGTACTTC
cdr3_aa: CSVGEGAAYEQYF
j_call: TRBJ2-7
d_call: -
clone_size: -
v_call: TRBV29-1

cdr3_nt: TGTGCCAGCAGTTACTCGTACAGTTCGGGTGGGGAGCTGTTTTTT
cdr3_aa: CASSYSYSSGGELFF
j_call: TRBJ2-2
d_call: -
clone_size: -
v_call: TRBV6-5

cdr3_nt: TGTGCCAGCAGCCCAGGGGAAGGCTACGAGCAGTACTTC
cdr3_aa: CASSPGEGYEQYF
j_call: TRBJ2-7
d_call: -
clone_size: -
v_call: TRBV7-3

cdr3_nt: TGCGCCAGCAGCGGACAGGGGAACAATGAGCAGTTCTTC
cdr3_aa: CASSGQGNNEQFF
j_call: TRBJ2-1
d_call: TRBD1
clone_size: -
v_call: TRBV4-1

cdr3_nt: TGTGCCACCAGCAGAGCCAGGGAAAATGAGCAGTTCTTC
cdr3_aa: CATSRARENEQFF
j_call: TRBJ2-1
d_call: -
clone_size: -
v_call: TRBV15

cdr3_nt: TGTGCCAGCAGCCCCGGGGACAGAGACGAGCAGTACTTC
cdr3_aa: CASSPGDRDEQYF
j_call: TRBJ2-7
d_call: TRBD1
clone_size: -
v_call: TRBV11-2

cdr3_nt: TGTGCCAGTAGTCCACGGGACAGGGTATACGAGCAGTACTTC
cdr3_aa: CASSPRDRVYEQYF
j_call: TRBJ2-7
d_call: TRBD1
clone_size: -
v_call: TRBV19

cdr3_nt: TGTGCCATCAGTGATGGACAGGGGGACGCGAACACCGGGGAGCTGTTTTTT
cdr3_aa: CAISDGQGDANTGELFF
j_call: TRBJ2-2
d_call: TRBD1
clone_size: -
v_call: TRBV10-3

cdr3_nt: TGTGCCAGCAGCCCAGGGAAGTCCTACGAGCAGTACTTC
cdr3_aa: CASSPGKSYEQYF
j_call: TRBJ2-7
d_call: -
clone_size: -
v_call: TRBV7-9

cdr3_nt: TGCGCCAGCAGCAGAGGGGCCAGGGACGTTCGCACAGATACGCAGTATTTT
cdr3_aa: CASSRGARDVRTDTQYF
j_call: TRBJ2-3
d_call: -
clone_size: -
v_call: TRBV23-1

cdr3_nt: TGTGCCAGCAGCTGGAGCTCGGGGACAGGGAAAAACGAGCAGTACTTC
cdr3_aa: CASSWSSGTGKNEQYF
j_call: TRBJ2-7
d_call: TRBD1
clone_size: -
v_call: TRBV7-9

cdr3_nt: TGTGCCAGCAGCTTTGGGAGACACTACAATGAGCAGTTCTTC
cdr3_aa: CASSFGRHYNEQFF
j_call: TRBJ2-1
d_call: -
clone_size: -
v_call: TRBV7-9

cdr3_nt: TGTGCCTGGGAGGGGAACAATGAGCAGTTCTTC
cdr3_aa: CAWEGNNEQFF
j_call: TRBJ2-1
d_call: -
clone_size: -
v_call: TRBV30

cdr3_nt: TGTGCCAGCATTCCCGGGACAGGGGTTAATGAGCAGTTCTTC
cdr3_aa: CASIPGTGVNEQFF
j_call: TRBJ2-1
d_call: TRBD1
clone_size: -
v_call: TRBV6-1

cdr3_nt: TGCGCCAGCAGCCAAGACAGGGGAAACGAGCAGTACTTC
cdr3_aa: CASSQDRGNEQYF
j_call: TRBJ2-7
d_call: -
clone_size: -
v_call: TRBV4-1

cdr3_nt: TGTGCCAGCTACTACCGTGGGACAGGGGCTTCCTACGAGCAGTACTTC
cdr3_aa: CASYYRGTGASYEQYF
j_call: TRBJ2-7
d_call: TRBD1
clone_size: -
v_call: TRBV2

cdr3_nt: TGTGCCTGTTATCAGGGGTATGAGCAGTTCTTC
cdr3_aa: CACYQGYEQFF
j_call: TRBJ2-1
d_call: -
clone_size: -
v_call: TRBV30

cdr3_nt: TGCGCCAGCAGCCTCGCCGCTGAAGCTTTCTTT
cdr3_aa: CASSLAAEAFF
j_call: TRBJ1-1
d_call: -
clone_size: -
v_call: TRBV4-1

cdr3_nt: TGCAGCGTTGAGAATTCCTACGAGCAGTACTTC
cdr3_aa: CSVENSYEQYF
j_call: TRBJ2-7
d_call: -
clone_size: -
v_call: TRBV29-1

cdr3_nt: TGTGCCAGCAGCTTTTTGGAGGGAGGGTGGGGAGCTTTCTTT
cdr3_aa: CASSFLEGGWGAFF
j_call: TRBJ1-1
d_call: -
clone_size: -
v_call: TRBV7-9

cdr3_nt: TGTGCCAGCAGCGTACCCGATAGGGGGACAGAGAGCACAGATACGCAGTATTTT
cdr3_aa: CASSVPDRGTESTDTQYF
j_call: TRBJ2-3
d_call: TRBD1
clone_size: -
v_call: TRBV9

cdr3_nt: TGTGCCAGCTCGCCGAACGGGGTGGAGAATGAAAAACTGTTTTTT
cdr3_aa: CASSPNGVENEKLFF
j_call: TRBJ1-4
d_call: -
clone_size: -
v_call: TRBV18

cdr3_nt: TGTGCCTGGACCTCTTCGGAGAGGGAGCAGTTCTTC
cdr3_aa: CAWTSSEREQFF
j_call: TRBJ2-1
d_call: -
clone_size: -
v_call: TRBV30

cdr3_nt: TGTGCCAGCAGCCCGCAGCAGGTAACCTACGAGCAGTACTTC
cdr3_aa: CASSPQQVTYEQYF
j_call: TRBJ2-7
d_call: -
clone_size: once
v_call: TRBV7-2

cdr3_nt: TGTGCCAGCAGCTTAGAGGGACTAGCGGGAGGCTACGAGCAGTACTTC
cdr3_aa: CASSLEGLAGGYEQYF
j_call: TRBJ2-7
d_call: TRBD2
clone_size: -
v_call: TRBV7-8

cdr3_nt: TGTGCCAGCATCGGGACTAGCGGGAGCTACGAGCAGTACTTC
cdr3_aa: CASIGTSGSYEQYF
j_call: TRBJ2-7
d_call: TRBD2
clone_size: -
v_call: TRBV2

cdr3_nt: TGCGCCAGCAGCTTGGGTACTGAAGCTTTCTTT
cdr3_aa: CASSLGTEAFF
j_call: TRBJ1-1
d_call: -
clone_size: -
v_call: TRBV5-1